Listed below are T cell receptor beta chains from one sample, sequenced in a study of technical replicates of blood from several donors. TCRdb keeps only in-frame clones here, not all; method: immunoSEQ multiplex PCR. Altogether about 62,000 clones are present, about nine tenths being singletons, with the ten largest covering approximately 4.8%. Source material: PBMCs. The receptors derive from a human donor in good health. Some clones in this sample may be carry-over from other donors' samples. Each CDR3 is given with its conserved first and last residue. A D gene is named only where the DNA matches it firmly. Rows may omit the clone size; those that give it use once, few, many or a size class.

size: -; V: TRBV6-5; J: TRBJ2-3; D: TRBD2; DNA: TGTGCCAGCAGTTACTCTGCGGGGGGGCGCACAGATACGCAGTATTTT; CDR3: CASSYSAGGRTDTQYF
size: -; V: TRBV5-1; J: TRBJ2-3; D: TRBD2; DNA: TGCGCCAGCGGGACTAGCGGGACAACAGATACGCAGTATTTT; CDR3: CASGTSGTTDTQYF
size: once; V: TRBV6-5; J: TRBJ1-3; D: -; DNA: TGTGCCAGCAGTTCGAACTTAGTCTCTGGAAACACCATATATTTT; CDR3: CASSSNLVSGNTIYF
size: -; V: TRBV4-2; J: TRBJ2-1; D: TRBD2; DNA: TGTGCCAGCAGCCACGGACTAGCGGGAGTCAATGAGCAGTTCTTC; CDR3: CASSHGLAGVNEQFF
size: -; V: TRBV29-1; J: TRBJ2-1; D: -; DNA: TGCAGCGCTACTGGGCAGGGCGATGAGCAGTTCTTC; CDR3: CSATGQGDEQFF
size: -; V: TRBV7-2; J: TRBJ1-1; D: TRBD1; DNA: TGTGCCAGCAGCTTAAGGGGGCTAGGCACTGAAGCTTTCTTT; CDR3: CASSLRGLGTEAFF
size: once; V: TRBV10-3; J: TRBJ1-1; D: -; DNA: TGTGCCATCAGTGCAGCTGCGGGAACTGAAGCTTTCTTT; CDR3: CAISAAAGTEAFF
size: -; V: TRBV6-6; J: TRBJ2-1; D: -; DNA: TGTGCCAGCAGTTCCCGGGACACGCAGCAGTTCTTC; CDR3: CASSSRDTQQFF
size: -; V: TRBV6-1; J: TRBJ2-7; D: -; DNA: TGTGCCAGCAGTGATTGGGGCGGAGAGCAGTACTTC; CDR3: CASSDWGGEQYF
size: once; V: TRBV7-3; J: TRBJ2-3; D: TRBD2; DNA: TGTGCCAGCAGCTTGAGCGGGAGTCAATATACGCAGTATTTT; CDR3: CASSLSGSQYTQYF
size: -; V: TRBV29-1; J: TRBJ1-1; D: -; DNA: TGCAGCGTTGTTGAGCTTCCGGGACACCAGAACACTGAAGCTTTCTTT; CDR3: CSVVELPGHQNTEAFF
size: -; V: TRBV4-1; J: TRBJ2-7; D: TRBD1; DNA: TGCGCCAGCAGCCAAGACTACGGGACAGGGTGGGAGCAGTACTTC; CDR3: CASSQDYGTGWEQYF
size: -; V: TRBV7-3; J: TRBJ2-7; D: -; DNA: TGTGCCAGCAGCGCATCTCAGGGCAGTGAGCAGTACTTC; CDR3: CASSASQGSEQYF
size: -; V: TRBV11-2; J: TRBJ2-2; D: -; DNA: TGTGCCAGCAGCCCCGGGACTTTCAACACCGGGGAGCTGTTTTTT; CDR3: CASSPGTFNTGELFF
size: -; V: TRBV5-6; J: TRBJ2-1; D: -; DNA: TGTGCCAGCAGCTTTGGCCGTGGGCCCTACAATGAGCAGTTCTTC; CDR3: CASSFGRGPYNEQFF
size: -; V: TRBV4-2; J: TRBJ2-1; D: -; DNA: TGTGCCAGCAGCCAAGAGCTAGTATTGTCCAATGAGCAGTTCTTC; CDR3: CASSQELVLSNEQFF
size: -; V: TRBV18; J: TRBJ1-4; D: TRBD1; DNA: TGTGCCAGCTCACCACCGGGGGGACAGCTAAATGAAAAACTGTTTTTT; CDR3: CASSPPGGQLNEKLFF
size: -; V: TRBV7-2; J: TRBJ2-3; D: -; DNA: TGTGCCAGCGGGTTTGGGAGGCCCACAGATACGCAGTATTTT; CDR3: CASGFGRPTDTQYF
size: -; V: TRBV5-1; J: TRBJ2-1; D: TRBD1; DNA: TGCGCCAGCAGCTTGGACAGGGGAACTGAGCAGTTCTTC; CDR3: CASSLDRGTEQFF
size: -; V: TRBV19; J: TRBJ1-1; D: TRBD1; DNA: TGTGCCAGTAGTATAGGGACAGGCAGGGCACGGGCTTTCTTT; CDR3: CASSIGTGRARAFF
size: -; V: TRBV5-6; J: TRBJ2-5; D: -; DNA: TGTGCCAGCAGCTTCTCAGGGGGAGGGACCCAGTACTTC; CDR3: CASSFSGGGTQYF
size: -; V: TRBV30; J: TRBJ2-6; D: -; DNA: TGTGCCTGGAGTGTATTGGGGAGAGGGGCCAACGTCCTGACTTTC; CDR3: CAWSVLGRGANVLTF
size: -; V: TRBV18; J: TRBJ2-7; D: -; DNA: TGTGCCAGCTCAATTAGCACCTACGAGCAGTACTTC; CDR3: CASSISTYEQYF
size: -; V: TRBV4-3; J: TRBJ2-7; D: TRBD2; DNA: TGCGCCAGCAGCGAATTCGGGGGGGCCTACGAGCAGTACTTC; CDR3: CASSEFGGAYEQYF
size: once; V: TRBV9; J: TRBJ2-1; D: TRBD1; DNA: TGTGCCAGCAGCATATGGGACAGATCCAATGAGCAGTTCTTC; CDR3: CASSIWDRSNEQFF
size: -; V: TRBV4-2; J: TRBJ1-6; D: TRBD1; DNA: TGTGCCAGCAGCCAAGATCCAGGGGGCGCAAATTCACCCCTCCACTTT; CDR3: CASSQDPGGANSPLHF
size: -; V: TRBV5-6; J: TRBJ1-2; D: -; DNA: TGTGCCAGCAGCTTTGACAGAGACTATGGCTACACCTTC; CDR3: CASSFDRDYGYTF
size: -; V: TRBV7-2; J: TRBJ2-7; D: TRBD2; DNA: TGTGCCAGCAGCTTGAGGGCTCCGGGACTAGCGGGCCCAGGCCCCGCGCAGTACTTC; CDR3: CASSLRAPGLAGPGPAQYF
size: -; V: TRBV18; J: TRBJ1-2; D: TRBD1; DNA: TGTGCCAGCTCACCGATGACAGGGGCTAACTATGGCTACACCTTC; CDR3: CASSPMTGANYGYTF
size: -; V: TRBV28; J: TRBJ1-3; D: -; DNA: TGTGCCAGCAGCCCTCTCTATGGAAACACCATATATTTT; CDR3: CASSPLYGNTIYF
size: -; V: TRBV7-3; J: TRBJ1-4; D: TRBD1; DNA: TGTGCCAGCAGCGAAGGGGGACAGCCTAATGAAAAACTGTTTTTT; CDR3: CASSEGGQPNEKLFF
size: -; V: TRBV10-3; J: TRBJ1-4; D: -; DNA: TGTGCCATCAGTGAGTCGAAGGCTCCAGGAACTAATGAAAAACTGTTTTTT; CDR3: CAISESKAPGTNEKLFF
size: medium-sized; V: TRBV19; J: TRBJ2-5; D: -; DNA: TGTGCCAGTACTCCCCCGGGGGGCGGACAAGAGACCCAGTACTTC; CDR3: CASTPPGGGQETQYF
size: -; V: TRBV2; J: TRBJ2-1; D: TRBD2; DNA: TGTGCCAGCAGTTTGGGGGGGGGTAGCGGATACAATGAGCAGTTCTTC; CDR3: CASSLGGGSGYNEQFF
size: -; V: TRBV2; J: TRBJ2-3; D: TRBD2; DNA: TGTGCCAGCAGTGGGAACATAGCGGGGAGCACAGATACGCAGTATTTT; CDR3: CASSGNIAGSTDTQYF
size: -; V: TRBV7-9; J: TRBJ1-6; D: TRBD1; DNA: TGTGCCAGCAGCAGAGGACAGGGGGGAGGATATTCACCCCTCCACTTT; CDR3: CASSRGQGGGYSPLHF
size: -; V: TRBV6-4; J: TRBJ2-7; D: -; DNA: TGTGCCAGCAGTGCTAACAGGGTGAGCGAGCAGTACTTC; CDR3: CASSANRVSEQYF
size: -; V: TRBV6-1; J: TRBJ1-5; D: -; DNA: TGTGCCAGCAATACAGGCAGGGATCAGCCCCAGCATTTT; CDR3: CASNTGRDQPQHF
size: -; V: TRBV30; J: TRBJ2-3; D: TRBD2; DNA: TGTGCCTGGACGGGGGGGCGCACAGATACGCAGTATTTT; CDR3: CAWTGGRTDTQYF
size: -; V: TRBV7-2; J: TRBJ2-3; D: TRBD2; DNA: TGTGCCAGCAGCTTGAGAAGCGGGAGGCTGGGGGATACGCAGTATTTT; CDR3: CASSLRSGRLGDTQYF
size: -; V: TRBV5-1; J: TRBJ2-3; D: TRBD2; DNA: TGCGCCAGCAGCTTTCCCATGGGAACTAGCGGGAACACAGATACGCAGTATTTT; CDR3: CASSFPMGTSGNTDTQYF
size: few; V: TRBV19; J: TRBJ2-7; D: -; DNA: TGTGCCAGTAGTATTGAGGACAGCTACGAGCAGTACTTC; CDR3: CASSIEDSYEQYF
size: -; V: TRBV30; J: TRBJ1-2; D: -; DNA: TGTGCCTGGAGTGTATTAGTGGGCTACACCTTC; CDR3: CAWSVLVGYTF
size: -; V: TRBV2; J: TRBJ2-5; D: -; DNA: TGTGCCAGCAGTTGGAGTTACCAAGAGACCCAGTACTTC; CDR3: CASSWSYQETQYF
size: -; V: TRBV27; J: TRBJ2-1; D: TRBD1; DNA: TGTGCCAGCAGTGAACACAGGGGCTGCTCCTACAATGAGCAGTTCTTC; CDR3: CASSEHRGCSYNEQFF
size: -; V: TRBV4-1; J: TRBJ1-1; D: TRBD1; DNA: TGCGCCAGCAGCCCGTTAAACAGGGGAATCATAGGCACTGAAGCTTTCTTT; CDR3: CASSPLNRGIIGTEAFF
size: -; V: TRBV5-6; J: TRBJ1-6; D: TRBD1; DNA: TGTGCCAGCAGCAGAAACCGGGACAGAAGCTCCTATAATTCACCCCTCCACTTT; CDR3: CASSRNRDRSSYNSPLHF
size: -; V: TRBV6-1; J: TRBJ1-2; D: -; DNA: TGTGCCAGCAGTGGGACGGGGAGAGCTAACTATGGCTACACCTTC; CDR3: CASSGTGRANYGYTF
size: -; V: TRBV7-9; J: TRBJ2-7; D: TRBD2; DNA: TGTGCCAGCAGCTTACCTTCCGGGACTAGAGAATTTAAGTACTTC; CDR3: CASSLPSGTREFKYF
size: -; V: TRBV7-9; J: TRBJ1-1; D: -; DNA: TGTGCCAGCAGCTTAGGTAGCTACACTGAAGCTTTCTTT; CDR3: CASSLGSYTEAFF
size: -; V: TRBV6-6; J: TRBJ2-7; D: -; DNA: TGTGCCAGCAGTTACACCGCTTCGGGGGAGCAGTACTTC; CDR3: CASSYTASGEQYF
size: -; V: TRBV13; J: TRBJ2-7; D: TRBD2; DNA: TGTGCCAGCAGCTCGTCTTCTAGCGGTATTTCCTCCGAGCAGTACTTC; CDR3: CASSSSSSGISSEQYF
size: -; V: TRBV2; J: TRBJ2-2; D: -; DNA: TGTGCCAGCAAACAGTCGAACACCGGGGAGCTGTTTTTT; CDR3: CASKQSNTGELFF
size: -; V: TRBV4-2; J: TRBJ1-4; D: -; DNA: TGTGCCAGCAGCCAAGATCCCGGGAGGGGAGAAAAACTGTTTTTT; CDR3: CASSQDPGRGEKLFF
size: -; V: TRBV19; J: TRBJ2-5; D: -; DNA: TGTGCCAGCCGTCAGTCGGAGACCCAGTACTTC; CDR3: CASRQSETQYF
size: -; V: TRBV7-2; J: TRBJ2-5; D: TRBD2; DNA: TGTGCCAGCAGCCCAATAGCGGGAGTGTTGACCCAGTACTTC; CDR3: CASSPIAGVLTQYF
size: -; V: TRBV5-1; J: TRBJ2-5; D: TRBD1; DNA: TGCGCCAGCAGCTTCGAGGACAGGGAGGTGGAGACCCAGTACTTC; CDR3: CASSFEDREVETQYF